This T cell receptor (beta chain) emerged from a study of monozygotic twins with inflammatory bowel disease. TCRdb re-called the 5' RACE reads and catalogs CDR3 proteins one per entry, DNA excluded. The sample totals 150,000 to 200,000 distinct CDR3 sequences. Per germline, CDR1 LGHNA and CDR2 YSLEER. The CDR3 spans 15 residues. Sequencing was performed on blood. The chain is built from TRBV4-3 and TRBJ2-3. This TCR came from a human donor with ulcerative colitis or Crohn's disease, or a healthy co-twin of an affected twin (not recorded which). This CDR3 reads CASSPAVGYTDTQYF.